Following are 15 T cell receptor beta chains from one sample sequenced in a study of regulatory T cells in long-lasting Graves disease. Construction of the TCR beta libraries employed iRepertoire HTBI primers in conjunction with Arm-PCR of CDR3 regions. TCRdb processed the multiplex PCR reads anew with MiXCR; each CDR3 protein has one entry. Of some 560,000 distinct CDR3 sequences in the sample, 16% were seen once. Time point: newly diagnosed GD, antithyroid drugs for less than 3 months. The TCR library used RNA extracted from PBMCs. These data are also associated with another study on T cells in Graves' hyperthyroidism and ophthalmopathy.

The specimen comprised peripheral blood mononuclear cells (PBMCs), sampled at new diagnosis, from a patient treated with antithyroid drugs. These TCRs come from a woman aged 40-60 years with Graves disease.

This clonotype was counted only a few times. The rearrangement uses TRBV5-1 and TRBJ2-6; D unresolved. This CDR3 contains 16 residues. From germline, CDR1 is SGHRS and CDR2 YFSETQ. V shed 4 bases and J shed 0 bases, with 11 bases lying between them. CDR3 coding DNA: TGCGCCAGCAGCATGCCCGCACCCTCTGGGGCCAACGTCCTGACTTTC. It codes for CASSMPAPSGANVLTF.

This clonotype appeared many times. In DNA form, the CDR3 reads TGCAGTGCTCGAGGGGGGACAGGGGGCTTGGAGACCCAGTACTTC. Its translation: CSARGGTGGLETQYF. The chain combines TRBV20-1 with TRBJ2-5; TRBD1 matches 12 bases. CDR1 DFQATT and CDR2 SNEGSKA come from the germline V gene (reference sequence). V trimming: 5 bases; J trimming: 5 bases; junction bases outside the gene matches: 9. The CDR3 spans 15 residues.

This clonotype was counted at least ten times. The chain links TRBV7-9 to TRBJ1-1; 7 bases agree with TRBD1. V dropped 1 base and J dropped 3; count of bases not matched to a gene: 11. The CDR3 extends over 17 amino acids. CDR1 and CDR2 from the germline V gene are SEHNR and FQNEAQ (reference sequence). DNA of the CDR3: TGTGCCAGCAGCTTAGTCCCCTTAACAGGGACAGACACTGAAGCTTTCTTT. This gives the protein CASSLVPLTGTDTEAFF.

The rearrangement joins TRBV5-1 to TRBJ1-4, with D hard to call. This CDR3 comprises 15 residues. V was clipped by 7 bases and J by 1 base, with 14 bases between them. Looked up from germline, CDR1 is SGHRS and CDR2 is YFSETQ. The CDR3 reads CASGSLGQTNEKLFF. In nucleotides, the CDR3 is TGCGCCAGCGGTTCCCTGGGTCAAACTAATGAAAAACTGTTTTTT.

The table lists this clonotype with a few counts. The CDR3 DNA is TGCGCCAGCACACCGAACCAAAATTCACCCCTCCACTTT. It encodes CASTPNQNSPLHF. The V call is TRBV5-1, the J call TRBJ1-6; D gene uncertain. Trimming cost V 6 bases and J 7 bases, with 11 bases left between them. Looked up from germline, CDR1 is SGHRS and CDR2 is YFSETQ. The CDR3 totals 13 residues.

This clonotype was seen at least ten times. The chain has TRBV6-5 and TRBJ2-3, with D possibly being TRBD2 (5 bases). Germline V gene sequence: CDR1 MNHEY, CDR2 SVGAGI. The CDR3 covers 15 residues. Trimming cost V 0 bases and J 6 bases, with 13 bases left between them. The CDR3 loop is CASSYSWRMWDTQYF. Here the CDR3 DNA reads TGTGCCAGCAGTTACTCCTGGAGGATGTGGGATACGCAGTATTTT.

The J gene is TRBJ2-7, the V gene TRBV18; 7 positions match TRBD1. CDR1 and CDR2 (germline): KGHSH, LQKENI. V lost 6 bases and J lost 4; bases outside the gene matches: 9. This CDR3 comprises 14 residues. The CDR3 spells CASSLRDRSYEQYF. Here the CDR3 DNA reads TGTGCCAGCTCTCTCCGGGACAGAAGTTACGAGCAGTACTTC. The variable domain in full, completed from reference TRBV18 and TRBJ2-7, reads NAGVMQNPRHLVRRRGQEARLRCSPMKGHSHVYWYRQLPEEGLKFMVYLQKENIIDESGMPKERFSAEFPKEGPSILRIQQVVRGDSAAYFCASSLRDRSYEQYFGPGTRLTVT.

This clonotype has only a few counts. The V call is TRBV20-1, the J call TRBJ1-1; D is ambiguous. The germline gives CDR1 DFQATT, CDR2 SNEGSKA (reference sequence). V gave up 0 bases and J gave up 1 base, with 9 bases separating them. The length of the CDR3 is 14 residues. DNA of the CDR3: TGCAGTGCTAGAGATCCCGGGAGGAACACTGAAGCTTTCTTT. This encodes CSARDPGRNTEAFF.

This clonotype was detected many times. The V and J genes are TRBV2 and TRBJ1-5; D gene uncertain. There are 12 residues in the CDR3. The ends were cut back, 6 bases at V and 4 bases at J, with 7 bases in the middle. Germline lookup yields CDR1 SNHLY and CDR2 FYNNEI. In nucleotides, the CDR3 is TGTGCCAGCAGAATCGGAAATCAGCCCCAGCATTTT. Residues: CASRIGNQPQHF.

This clonotype has at least ten counts. The chain combines TRBV10-3 with TRBJ1-1; TRBD1 matches 9 bases. Germline CDR1 and CDR2: ENHRY and SYGVKD. The trim removed 6 bases at V and 4 bases at J, leaving 12 bases unmatched. This CDR3 has 16 residues. The DNA of the CDR3 is TGTGCCATCAGAGCCGGGACAGGGAATAAGCTCACTGAAGCTTTCTTT. Translating gives CAIRAGTGNKLTEAFF.

The chain has TRBV6-9 and TRBJ2-3; 8 bases agree with TRBD1. The junction had 9 bases not matched to a gene; V was cut back by 4 bases and J by 6 bases. The V gene's germline CDR1 is MNHGY and CDR2 SVAAGI. The CDR3 has 15 amino acids. In nucleotides, the CDR3 is TGTGCCAGCAGTTCCCCGGACAGGGTCGATGATACGCAGTATTTT. It translates to CASSSPDRVDDTQYF.

In its sample, this clonotype was seen many times. The V and J genes are TRBV12-3 or TRBV12-4 and TRBJ2-2, with TRBD1 matching over 10 bases. With V trimmed by 5 bases and J by 5 bases, 8 bases remained unmatched. This CDR3 region has 16 residues. CDR3 coding DNA: TGTGCCAGCAGTGATCCGGGACAGGGGAGGACCGGGGAGCTGTTTTTT. This codes for CASSDPGQGRTGELFF.

The sample holds many counts of this clonotype. The V call is TRBV15, the J call TRBJ2-3; the match to TRBD2 covers 10 bases. The CDR3 covers 16 residues. In germline, CDR1 is LNHNV, CDR2 YYDKDF (reference sequence). Losses at the gene ends were 3 bases for V and 4 bases for J; bases not matched to a gene: 7. DNA for the CDR3: TGTGCCACCAGCAGGGCAGCGGGGGGGCCGCCAGATACGCAGTATTTT. It encodes CATSRAAGGPPDTQYF.

At least ten counts were recorded for this clonotype. This sequence joins TRBV2 and TRBJ2-3; D is unresolved. Trimming removed 1 base from V and 5 bases from J, with 1 base in between. Per the germline V gene, CDR1 is SNHLY and CDR2 is FYNNEI. The CDR3 covers 11 residues. The CDR3 sequence: CASSEEDTQYF. In DNA, the CDR3 is TGTGCCAGCAGTGAAGAAGATACGCAGTATTTT. Full variable domain (rest looked up from reference TRBV2 and TRBJ2-3): EPEVTQTPSHQVTQMGQEVILRCVPISNHLYFYWYRQILGQKVEFLVSFYNNEISEKSEIFDDQFSVERPDGSNFTLKIRSTKLEDSAMYFCASSEEDTQYFGPGTRLTVL.

About this clonotype itself: This could be a read error, since a much larger clone is one nucleotide away. J is TRBJ1-5 and V is TRBV2; 7 bases agree with TRBD1. The V gene's germline CDR1 is SNHLY and CDR2 FYNNEI. This CDR3 region has 15 residues. Here the CDR3 DNA reads TGTGCCAGCGGTAGAGGGACAGCCAGCAATCAGTCCCAGCATTTT. Translation gives CASGRGTASNQSQHF.